These 30 T cell receptor beta chains were all obtained from the same sample, sequenced in a study of shared clonotypes between healthy human individuals. Sequenced by immunoSEQ multiplex PCR; TCRdb stores in-frame clones only, minus some. The table includes approximately 600,000 clones, roughly 96% detected once. CD45RO-negative cells were positively selected for CCR7, leaving out terminally differentiated effector memory CD45RA+ cells. Sequenced material: naive CD8+ T cells sorted from blood. The receptor source for this set is a woman under 40 in good health.

The chain recombines TRBV11-2 with TRBJ1-1; perhaps TRBD1 as D (5 bases). Deletions cut 5 bases from V and 0 bases from J, with 22 bases between. Germline CDR1 and CDR2: SGHAT and FQNNGV. CDR3 length: 18 residues. DNA of the CDR3: TGTGCCAGCAGCCCAAGGGGCGTCAGGAGAACAATGAACACTGAAGCTTTCTTT. This encodes CASSPRGVRRTMNTEAFF.

CDR3 amino acids: CASNLAGREYNEQFF. In nucleotides, the CDR3 is TGTGCCAGCAACTTAGCGGGAAGGGAGTACAATGAGCAGTTCTTC. The rearrangement links TRBV28 to TRBJ2-1; 8 nucleotides agree with TRBD2. V trimming: 7 bases; J trimming: 4 bases; junction bases outside the gene matches: 9. The CDR3 is 15 residues long. The V gene's germline CDR1 is MDHEN and CDR2 SYDVKM.

The rearrangement joins TRBV7-9 to TRBJ2-1; 8 nucleotides align to TRBD2. The junction had 6 bases not matched to a gene; V was cut back by 5 bases and J by 3 bases. Germline values: CDR1 SEHNR, CDR2 FQNEAQ (reference sequence). The CDR3 totals 15 residues. The DNA of the CDR3 is TGTGCCAGCAGCCCCCCTAGCGGGCACTACAATGAGCAGTTCTTC. Amino acid sequence: CASSPPSGHYNEQFF.

V usage is TRBV5-1 and J usage is TRBJ2-3, with TRBD2 as a possible D gene (6 bases). The V and J ends lost 0 bases and 0 bases respectively, with 8 bases between them. The CDR3 has 15 residues. Germline V gene sequence: CDR1 SGHRS, CDR2 YFSETQ. This CDR3 is CASSLVGTSTDTQYF. In DNA, the CDR3 is TGCGCCAGCAGCTTGGTCGGGACTAGCACAGATACGCAGTATTTT. Based on the CDR3 plus reference TRBV5-1 and TRBJ2-3, the full variable domain is KAGVTQTPRYLIKTRGQQVTLSCSPISGHRSVSWYQQTPGQGLQFLFEYFSETQRNKGNFPGRFSGRQFSNSRSEMNVSTLELGDSALYLCASSLVGTSTDTQYFGPGTRLTVL.

The genes are TRBV15 and TRBJ1-1, with a possible D match to TRBD1 (6 bases). CDR1 is LNHNV, CDR2 YYDKDF, per germline (reference sequence). The V end was cut by 1 base, the J end by 6 bases, with 12 bases between. The CDR3 covers 14 residues. CDR3 sequence reads: CATSRASTGPEAFF. CDR3 nucleotide sequence: TGTGCCACCAGCAGAGCTTCGACAGGACCTGAAGCTTTCTTT.

V is TRBV28 and J is TRBJ1-2, with TRBD1 matching over 8 bases. The junction had 13 bases not matched to a gene; V was cut back by 11 bases and J by 8 bases. This CDR3 has 13 residues. Germline V CDR1 and CDR2: MDHEN, SYDVKM. CDR3 bases: TGTGCCGCCCGGGTTCAGGGGGCTCGAGGCTACACCTTC. Protein sequence: CAARVQGARGYTF.

The genes are TRBV29-1 and TRBJ2-7; a possible D gene is TRBD1 (6 bases). V shed 7 bases and J shed 6 bases, with 19 bases lying between them. CDR3 size: 13 residues. Looked up from germline, CDR1 is SQVTM and CDR2 is ANQGSEA. DNA for the CDR3: TGCAGCGGGACCGGGACACAAAGCGGCGAGCAGTACTTC. It codes for CSGTGTQSGEQYF.

The chain is built from TRBV4-2 and TRBJ2-7; 7 bases fit TRBD2. V shed 0 bases, J shed 7 bases, and the junction held 12 bases outside the gene matches. This CDR3 is 16 amino acids long. Germline V CDR1 and CDR2: LGHNA, YNFKEQ. CDR3 DNA: TGTGCCAGCAGCCAAGATAGCGGAGGACTAGGACGGGAGCAGTACTTC. Translation: CASSQDSGGLGREQYF.

CDR3 region: CASRTRTSYGQETQYF. Here the CDR3 DNA reads TGTGCCAGCAGGACCCGGACTAGCTATGGCCAAGAGACCCAGTACTTC. V is TRBV28 and J is TRBJ2-5; TRBD2 matches 8 bases. Germline-derived CDR1 and CDR2 are MDHEN and SYDVKM. CDR3 size: 16 residues. The V segment lost 6 bases and the J segment 1 base; nucleotides outside the gene matches: 10.

The chain joins TRBV7-8 to TRBJ2-1; weak D call: TRBD2 (5 bases). Per germline, CDR1 SGHVS and CDR2 FQNEAQ. V was trimmed by 1 base and J by 7 bases, leaving 11 bases between them. The CDR3 extends over 14 amino acids. The CDR3 sequence: CASSLGGEGNEQFF. As DNA, the CDR3 is TGTGCCAGCAGCTTAGGGGGAGAAGGGAATGAGCAGTTCTTC.

The chain recombines TRBV6-1 with TRBJ1-2, with D hard to call. The CDR3 length is 17 residues. The V gene lost 3 bases and the J gene lost 4 bases, with 21 bases spanning the gap. Germline V gene sequence: CDR1 MNHNS, CDR2 SASEGT. The CDR3 loop reads CASSEVRTRFTSYGYTF. In nucleotides, the CDR3 is TGTGCCAGCAGTGAGGTACGGACTAGATTTACTAGCTATGGCTACACCTTC.

The chain carries TRBV4-2 and TRBJ1-5; a possible D gene is TRBD1 (6 bases). This CDR3 has 15 residues. Germline loops: CDR1 LGHNA, CDR2 YNFKEQ. V was pared by 5 bases and J by 0 bases, with 11 bases between. CDR3 loop: CASSAGTTSNQPQHF. In DNA, the CDR3 is TGTGCCAGCAGCGCTGGGACAACTAGCAATCAGCCCCAGCATTTT.

This rearrangement joins TRBV28 to TRBJ2-1, with TRBD2 identical over 7 bases. J was trimmed by 3 bases and V by 4 bases; bases with no gene match: 9. CDR1 is MDHEN, CDR2 SYDVKM, per germline. This CDR3 contains 16 residues. CDR3 nucleotide sequence: TGTGCCAGCAGTTCCCCCTTCGGACTAGGCTACAATGAGCAGTTCTTC. Translated, it gives CASSSPFGLGYNEQFF. The full variable domain, in which reference TRBV28 and TRBJ2-1 provide the parts outside the CDR3, is DVKVTQSSRYLVKRTGEKVFLECVQDMDHENMFWYRQDPGLGLRLIYFSYDVKMKEKGDIPEGYSVSREKKERFSLILESASTNQTSMYLCASSSPFGLGYNEQFFGPGTRLTVL.

The chain joins TRBV29-1 to TRBJ2-1; unclear D gene. Trimming pared 5 bases from V and 7 bases from J, leaving 12 bases between. CDR1 is SQVTM, CDR2 ANQGSEA, per germline. The CDR3 extends over 12 amino acids. The CDR3 reads CSVTIGKNEQFF. For the CDR3, the DNA is TGCAGCGTTACCATTGGCAAAAATGAGCAGTTCTTC.

V usage is TRBV5-4 and J usage is TRBJ2-2; possibly TRBD2 for D (6 bases). The length of the CDR3 is 16 residues. V was cut by 3 bases and J by 1 base, with 13 bases left in between. In germline, CDR1 is SGHNT, CDR2 YYREEE (reference sequence). CDR3 nucleotide sequence: TGTGCCAGCAGCTCCAAAATTAGCGGGAACACCGGGGAGCTGTTTTTT. Its translation is CASSSKISGNTGELFF.

This clone was counted a few times. V gene TRBV7-9 combines with J gene TRBJ1-2; D might be TRBD1 (6 bases). The germline CDR1 and CDR2 sequences are SEHNR and FQNEAQ (reference sequence). V lost 5 bases, J lost 13 bases, and 20 bases lay in between. The CDR3 length is 13 residues. CDR3 nucleotides: TGTGCCAGCAGCCCCGGGACACCGACTGACCTCACCTTC. Its protein is CASSPGTPTDLTF.

This clone was recorded once. The chain has TRBV19 and TRBJ1-5; 8 nucleotides agree with TRBD1. The CDR3 runs 16 residues. CDR1 and CDR2 (germline): LNHDA, SQIVND (reference sequence). With V trimmed by 4 bases and J by 2 bases, 7 bases remained unmatched. In DNA form, the CDR3 reads TGTGCCAGTAGTACGGACAGGGAGTATCGCAATCAGCCCCAGCATTTT. Translated, it gives CASSTDREYRNQPQHF.

The rearrangement uses TRBV7-9 and TRBJ2-7; D might be TRBD2 (5 bases). Trimming cost V 1 base and J 6 bases, with 7 bases left between them. There are 12 residues in the CDR3. Germline V gene lookup returns CDR1 SEHNR and CDR2 FQNEAQ (reference sequence). CDR3 protein: CASSLGRGEQYF. The CDR3 DNA follows: TGTGCCAGCAGCTTAGGTCGGGGCGAGCAGTACTTC. Full variable domain (outside the CDR3, taken from reference TRBV7-9 and TRBJ2-7): DTGVSQNPRHKITKRGQNVTFRCDPISEHNRLYWYRQTLGQGPEFLTYFQNEAQLEKSRLLSDRFSAERPKGSFSTLEIQRTEQGDSAMYLCASSLGRGEQYFGPGTRLTVT.

Here the CDR3 reads CASVPSGANVLTF. The CDR3 nucleotides are TGCGCCAGCGTTCCCTCTGGGGCCAACGTCCTGACTTTC. The chain couples TRBV5-1 to TRBJ2-6; D remains unclear. The CDR3 covers 13 residues. Per the germline V gene, CDR1 is SGHRS and CDR2 is YFSETQ. Trimming shortened V by 7 bases and J by 0 bases, and 5 bases separated the two germline ends.

Here the CDR3 reads CASSIGAVSEQYF. The DNA for the CDR3 is TGTGCCAGTAGTATAGGAGCGGTCTCTGAGCAGTACTTC. The V and J genes are TRBV19 and TRBJ2-7; tentatively, D is TRBD2 (5 bases). CDR1 LNHDA and CDR2 SQIVND come from the germline V gene (reference sequence). V was pared by 1 base and J by 7 bases, with 11 bases between. The CDR3 runs 13 residues.

In its sample, this clone was seen once. The chain combines TRBV11-1 with TRBJ2-3; the match to TRBD1 covers 7 bases. Trimming at V came to 5 bases and at J to 2 bases, leaving 16 bases not matched to a gene. Germline CDR1 SGHAT, CDR2 FQDESV (reference sequence). The CDR3 consists of 18 residues. CDR3: CASSTNLLRTGNTDTQYF. CDR3 bases: TGTGCCAGCAGCACTAACCTCCTTCGGACAGGCAACACAGATACGCAGTATTTT.

The chain carries TRBV5-6 and TRBJ2-5; D is perhaps TRBD2 (6 bases). Germline V gives CDR1 SGHDT, CDR2 YYEEEE. The CDR3 loop spans 13 amino acids. V was clipped by 7 bases and J by 1 base, with 11 bases between them. The CDR3, as DNA: TGTGCCAGCCTCGTCGGGGGCCAAGAGACCCAGTACTTC. Protein: CASLVGGQETQYF.

The J gene is TRBJ1-4, the V gene TRBV27; D ambiguous. Germline-derived CDR1 and CDR2 are MNHEY and SMNVEV (reference sequence). Trimming shortened V by 6 bases and J by 7 bases, and 12 bases separated the two germline ends. This CDR3 has 13 residues. CDR3 in DNA: TGTGCCAGCAGCCTATGGACGGGTGAAAAACTGTTTTTT. It encodes CASSLWTGEKLFF.

The V call is TRBV27, the J call TRBJ2-7, with 8 bases lining up with TRBD2. V shed 1 base, J shed 6 bases, and the junction held 8 bases outside the gene matches. The V gene's germline CDR1 is MNHEY and CDR2 SMNVEV (reference sequence). CDR3 length: 15 residues. CDR3 sequence (DNA): TGTGCCAGCAGTTTATACAGCGGGAGTCCTTCCGAGCAGTACTTC. Encoded protein: CASSLYSGSPSEQYF.

V and J are TRBV10-3 and TRBJ2-3; 9 bases match TRBD2. Germline V lookup: CDR1 ENHRY, CDR2 SYGVKD. V lost 3 bases and J lost 4; bases outside the gene matches: 8. The CDR3 has 16 amino acids. The CDR3 coding sequence is TGTGCCATCAGTGAAGGTAGCGGGAGAGGGCCAGATACGCAGTATTTT. Translating it yields CAISEGSGRGPDTQYF.

The rearrangement joins TRBV4-2 to TRBJ1-2; possibly TRBD1 for D (5 bases). From germline, CDR1 is LGHNA and CDR2 YNFKEQ. This CDR3 is 13 amino acids long. Trimming stripped 3 bases from V and 4 bases from J, with 9 bases between. The chain's CDR3 is CASSQGTGYGYTF. In DNA form, the CDR3 reads TGTGCCAGCAGCCAGGGGACGGGCTATGGCTACACCTTC.

The chain is built from TRBV9 and TRBJ2-2, with 7 bases identical to TRBD1. Germline V gives CDR1 SGDLS, CDR2 YYNGEE. Trimming removed 4 bases from V and 4 bases from J; junction bases left unmatched: 7. The CDR3 is 15 residues long. CDR3 sequence: CASSPGTAFTGELFF. DNA of the CDR3: TGTGCCAGCAGCCCGGGGACAGCCTTCACCGGGGAGCTGTTTTTT. The whole variable domain, filled in from reference TRBV9 and TRBJ2-2, reads DSGVTQTPKHLITATGQRVTLRCSPRSGDLSVYWYQQSLDQGLQFLIQYYNGEERAKGNILERFSAQQFPDLHSELNLSSLELGDSALYFCASSPGTAFTGELFFGEGSRLTVL.

V is TRBV28 and J is TRBJ1-2; 7 nucleotides match TRBD1. The CDR3 has 15 residues. Germline values: CDR1 MDHEN, CDR2 SYDVKM. V lost 3 bases to trimming and J lost 4 bases; unmatched junction nucleotides: 8. CDR3 region: CASSFFDRARYGYTF. In DNA, the CDR3 is TGTGCCAGCAGTTTTTTTGACAGGGCTCGCTATGGCTACACCTTC.

About this clone: Other nucleotide sequences in the sample specify the same CDR3. This rearrangement joins TRBV27 to TRBJ2-7; TRBD1 might be the D (6 bases). Trimming took off 5 bases at V and 7 bases at J, with 12 bases between the two ends. Germline values: CDR1 MNHEY, CDR2 SMNVEV (reference sequence). The CDR3 runs 12 residues. CDR3 protein: CASSPTGREQYF. CDR3 coding DNA: TGTGCCAGCAGTCCGACAGGTCGGGAGCAGTACTTC.

The chain has TRBV20-1 and TRBJ2-7; D is possibly TRBD1 (6 bases). Germline CDR1 is DFQATT and CDR2 is SNEGSKA (reference sequence). The length of the CDR3 is 11 residues. V was trimmed by 6 bases and J by 5 bases, leaving 11 bases between them. CDR3 DNA: TGCAGTGCAGACACAGGGAACGAGCAGTACTTC. It yields the protein CSADTGNEQYF.